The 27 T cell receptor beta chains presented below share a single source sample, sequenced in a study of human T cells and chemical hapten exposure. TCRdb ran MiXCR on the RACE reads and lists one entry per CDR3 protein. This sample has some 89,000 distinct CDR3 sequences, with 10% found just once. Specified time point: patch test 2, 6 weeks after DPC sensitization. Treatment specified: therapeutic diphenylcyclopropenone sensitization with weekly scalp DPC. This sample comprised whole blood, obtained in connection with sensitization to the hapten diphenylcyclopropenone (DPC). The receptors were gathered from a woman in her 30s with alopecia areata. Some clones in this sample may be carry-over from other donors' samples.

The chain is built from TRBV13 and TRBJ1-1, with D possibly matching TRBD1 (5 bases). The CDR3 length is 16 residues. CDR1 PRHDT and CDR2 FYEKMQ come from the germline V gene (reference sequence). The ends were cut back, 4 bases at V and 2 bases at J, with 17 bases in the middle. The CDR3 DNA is TGTGCCAGCAGCTATCCGACAGAGGGAAGAAACACTGAAGCTTTCTTT. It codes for CASSYPTEGRNTEAFF. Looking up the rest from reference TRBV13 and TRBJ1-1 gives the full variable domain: AAGVIQSPRHLIKEKRETATLKCYPIPRHDTVYWYQQGPGQDPQFLISFYEKMQSDKGSIPDRFSAQQFSDYHSELNMSSLELGDSALYFCASSYPTEGRNTEAFFGQGTRLTVV.

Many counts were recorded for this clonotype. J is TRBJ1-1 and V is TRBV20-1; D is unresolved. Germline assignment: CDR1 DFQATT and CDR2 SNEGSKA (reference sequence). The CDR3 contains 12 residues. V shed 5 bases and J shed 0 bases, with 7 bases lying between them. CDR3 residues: CSAETVNTEAFF. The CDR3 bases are TGCAGTGCTGAGACCGTGAACACTGAAGCTTTCTTT.

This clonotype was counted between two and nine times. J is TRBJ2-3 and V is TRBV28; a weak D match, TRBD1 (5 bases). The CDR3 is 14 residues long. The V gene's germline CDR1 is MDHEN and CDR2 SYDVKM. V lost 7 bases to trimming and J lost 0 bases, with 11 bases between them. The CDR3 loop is CASTLGQSTDTQYF. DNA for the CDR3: TGTGCCAGCACCCTGGGGCAGAGCACAGATACGCAGTATTTT.

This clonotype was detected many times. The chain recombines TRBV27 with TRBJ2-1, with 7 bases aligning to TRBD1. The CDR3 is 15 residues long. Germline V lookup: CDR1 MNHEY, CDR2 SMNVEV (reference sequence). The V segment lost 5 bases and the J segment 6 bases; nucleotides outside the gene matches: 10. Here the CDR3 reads CASSPHRGDGNEQFF. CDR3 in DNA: TGTGCCAGCAGTCCACACAGGGGTGATGGCAATGAGCAGTTCTTC.

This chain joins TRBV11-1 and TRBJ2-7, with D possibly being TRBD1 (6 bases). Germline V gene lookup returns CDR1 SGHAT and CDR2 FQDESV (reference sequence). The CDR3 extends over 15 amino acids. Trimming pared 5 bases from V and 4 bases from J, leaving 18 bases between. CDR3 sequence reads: CASSASNVGGYEQYF. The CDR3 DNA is TGTGCCAGCAGCGCATCAAACGTAGGGGGTTACGAGCAGTACTTC.

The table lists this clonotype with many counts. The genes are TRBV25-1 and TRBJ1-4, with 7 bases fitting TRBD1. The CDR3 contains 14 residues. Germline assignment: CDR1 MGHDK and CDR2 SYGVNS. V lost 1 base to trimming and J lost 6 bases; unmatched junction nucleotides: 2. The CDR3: CASSELGTDEKLFF. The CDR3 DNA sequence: TGTGCCAGCAGTGAATTGGGGACAGATGAAAAACTGTTTTTT.

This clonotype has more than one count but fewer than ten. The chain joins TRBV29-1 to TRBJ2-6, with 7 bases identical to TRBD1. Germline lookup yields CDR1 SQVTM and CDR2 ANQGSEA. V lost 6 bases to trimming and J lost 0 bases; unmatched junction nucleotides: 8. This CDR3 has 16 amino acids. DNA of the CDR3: TGCAGCGTCACCGGGACAGCCATCTCTGGGGCCAACGTCCTGACTTTC. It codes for CSVTGTAISGANVLTF.

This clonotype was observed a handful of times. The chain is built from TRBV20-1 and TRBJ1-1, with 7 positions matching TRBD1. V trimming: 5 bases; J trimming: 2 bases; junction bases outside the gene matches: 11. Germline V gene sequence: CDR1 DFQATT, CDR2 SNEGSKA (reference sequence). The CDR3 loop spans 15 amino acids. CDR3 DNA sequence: TGCAGTGCTCGCCAACGAGGGGGCAAAAACACTGAAGCTTTCTTT. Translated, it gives CSARQRGGKNTEAFF.

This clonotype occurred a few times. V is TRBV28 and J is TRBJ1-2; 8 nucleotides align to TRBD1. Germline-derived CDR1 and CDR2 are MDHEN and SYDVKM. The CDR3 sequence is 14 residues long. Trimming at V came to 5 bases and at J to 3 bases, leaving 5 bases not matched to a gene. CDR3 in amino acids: CASSPQDRDYGYTF. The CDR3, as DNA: TGTGCCAGCAGTCCTCAGGACAGGGACTATGGCTACACCTTC.

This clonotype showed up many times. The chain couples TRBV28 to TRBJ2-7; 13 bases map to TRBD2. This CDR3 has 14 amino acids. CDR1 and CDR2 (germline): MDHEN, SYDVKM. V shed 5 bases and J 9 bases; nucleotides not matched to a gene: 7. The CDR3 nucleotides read TGTGCCAGCAGTCCGGGACTAGCGGGAACCAGGCAGTACTTC. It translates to CASSPGLAGTRQYF.

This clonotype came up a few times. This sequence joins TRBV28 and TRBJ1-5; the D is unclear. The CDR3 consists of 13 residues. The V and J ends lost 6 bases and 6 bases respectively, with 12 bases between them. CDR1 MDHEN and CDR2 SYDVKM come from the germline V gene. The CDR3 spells CASRIPPAQPQHF. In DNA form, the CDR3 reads TGTGCCAGCAGGATTCCCCCGGCTCAGCCCCAGCATTTT.

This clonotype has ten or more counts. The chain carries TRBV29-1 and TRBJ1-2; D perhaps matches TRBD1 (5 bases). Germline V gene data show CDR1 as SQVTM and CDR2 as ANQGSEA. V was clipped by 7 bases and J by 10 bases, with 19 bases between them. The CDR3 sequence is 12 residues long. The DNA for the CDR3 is TGCAGCGGATCGACAGAGTCCCTCGTCTACACCTTC. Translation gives CSGSTESLVYTF. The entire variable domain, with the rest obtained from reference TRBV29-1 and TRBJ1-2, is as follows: SAVISQKPSRDICQRGTSLTIQCQVDSQVTMMFWYRQQPGQSLTLIATANQGSEATYESGFVIDKFPISRPNLTFSTLTVSNMSPEDSSIYLCSGSTESLVYTFGSGTRLTVV.

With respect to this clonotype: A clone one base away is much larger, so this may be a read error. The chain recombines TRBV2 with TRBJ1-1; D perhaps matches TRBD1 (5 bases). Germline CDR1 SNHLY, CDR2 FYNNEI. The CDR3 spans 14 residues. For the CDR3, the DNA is TGTGTCAGCAGTAGCGGGGCGCTACTGACCGAAGCTTTCTTT. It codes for CVSSSGALLTEAFF.

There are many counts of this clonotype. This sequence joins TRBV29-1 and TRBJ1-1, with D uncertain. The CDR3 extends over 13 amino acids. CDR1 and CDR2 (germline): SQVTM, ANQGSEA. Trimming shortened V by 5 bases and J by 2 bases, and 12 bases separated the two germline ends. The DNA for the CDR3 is TGCAGCGTTTCGGCCCAGAGTAACACTGAAGCTTTCTTT. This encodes CSVSAQSNTEAFF.

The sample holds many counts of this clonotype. The chain's CDR3 is CASSQDSRGNQPQHF. CDR3 bases: TGCGCCAGCAGCCAAGATTCGAGGGGCAATCAGCCCCAGCATTTT. The V call is TRBV4-3, the J call TRBJ1-5; D is uncertain. CDR1 and CDR2 (germline): LGHNA, YSLEER. The CDR3 runs 15 residues. Trimming removed 0 bases from V and 2 bases from J, with 8 bases in between.

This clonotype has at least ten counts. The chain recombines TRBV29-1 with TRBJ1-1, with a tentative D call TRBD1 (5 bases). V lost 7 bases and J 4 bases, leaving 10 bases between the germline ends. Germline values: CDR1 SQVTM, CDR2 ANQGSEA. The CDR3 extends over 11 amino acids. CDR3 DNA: TGCAGCGCGGGGGGAGCCACTGAAGCTTTCTTT. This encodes CSAGGATEAFF.

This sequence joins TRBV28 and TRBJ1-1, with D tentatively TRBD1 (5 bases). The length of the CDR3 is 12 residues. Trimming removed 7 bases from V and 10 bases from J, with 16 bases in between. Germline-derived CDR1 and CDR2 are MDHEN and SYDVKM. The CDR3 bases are TGTGCCAGCAACTCGGGACCGGCGAGAGCTTTCTTT. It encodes CASNSGPARAFF.

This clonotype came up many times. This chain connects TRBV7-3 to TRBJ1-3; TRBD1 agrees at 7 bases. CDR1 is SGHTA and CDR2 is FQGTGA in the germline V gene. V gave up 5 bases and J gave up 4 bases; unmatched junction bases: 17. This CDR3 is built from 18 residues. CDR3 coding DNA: TGTGCCAGCAGCCTATGTAGGACTCGACAGGGTGCCGGAAACACCATATATTTT. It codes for CASSLCRTRQGAGNTIYF. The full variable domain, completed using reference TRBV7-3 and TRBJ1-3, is GAGVSQTPSNKVTEKGKYVELRCDPISGHTALYWYRQSLGQGPEFLIYFQGTGAADDSGLPNDRFFAVRPEGSVSTLKIQRTERGDSAVYLCASSLCRTRQGAGNTIYFGEGSWLTVV.

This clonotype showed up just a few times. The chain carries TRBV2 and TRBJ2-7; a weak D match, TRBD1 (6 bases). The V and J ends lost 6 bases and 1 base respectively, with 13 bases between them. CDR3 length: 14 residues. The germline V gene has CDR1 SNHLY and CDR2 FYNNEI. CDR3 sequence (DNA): TGTGCCAGCAGGCCCGGGACACTATCCTACGAGCAGTACTTC. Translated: CASRPGTLSYEQYF. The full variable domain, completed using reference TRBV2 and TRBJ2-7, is EPEVTQTPSHQVTQMGQEVILRCVPISNHLYFYWYRQILGQKVEFLVSFYNNEISEKSEIFDDQFSVERPDGSNFTLKIRSTKLEDSAMYFCASRPGTLSYEQYFGPGTRLTVT.

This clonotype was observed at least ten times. The CDR3 bases are TGCAGTGCTAGATTCCCTCGAGGGACAGAGTCTGGAAACACCATATATTTT. Translating gives CSARFPRGTESGNTIYF. The chain joins TRBV20-1 to TRBJ1-3; 7 bases match TRBD1. The V gene end was trimmed by 2 bases and the J gene end by 1 base; junction bases not matched to a gene: 11. Germline CDR1 is DFQATT and CDR2 is SNEGSKA (reference sequence). The CDR3 has 17 residues.

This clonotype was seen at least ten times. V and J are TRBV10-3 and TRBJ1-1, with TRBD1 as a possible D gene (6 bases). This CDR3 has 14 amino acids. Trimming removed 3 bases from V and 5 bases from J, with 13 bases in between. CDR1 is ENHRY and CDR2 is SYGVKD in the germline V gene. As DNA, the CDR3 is TGTGCCATCAGTGATGACAGGAAGTGGACTGAAGCTTTCTTT. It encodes CAISDDRKWTEAFF.

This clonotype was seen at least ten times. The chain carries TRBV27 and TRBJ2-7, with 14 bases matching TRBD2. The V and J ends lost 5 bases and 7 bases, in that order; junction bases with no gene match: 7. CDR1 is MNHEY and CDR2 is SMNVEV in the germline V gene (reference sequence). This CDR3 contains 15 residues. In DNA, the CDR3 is TGTGCCAGCAGTCTGACTAGCGGGGGGGCCAGAGAGCAGTACTTC. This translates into CASSLTSGGAREQYF.

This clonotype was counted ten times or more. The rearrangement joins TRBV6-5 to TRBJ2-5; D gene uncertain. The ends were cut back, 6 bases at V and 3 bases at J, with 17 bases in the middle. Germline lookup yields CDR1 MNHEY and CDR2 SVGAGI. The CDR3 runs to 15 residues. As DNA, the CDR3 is TGTGCCAGCAGCCACCCGTCTGGACGGGAAGAGACCCAGTACTTC. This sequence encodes CASSHPSGREETQYF.

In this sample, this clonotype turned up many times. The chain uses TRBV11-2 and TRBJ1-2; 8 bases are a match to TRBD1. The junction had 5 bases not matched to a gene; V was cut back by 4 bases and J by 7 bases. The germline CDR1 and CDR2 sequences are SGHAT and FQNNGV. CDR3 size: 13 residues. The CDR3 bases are TGTGCCAGCAGCTACTCGACAGGGGTTGGCTACACCTTC. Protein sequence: CASSYSTGVGYTF.

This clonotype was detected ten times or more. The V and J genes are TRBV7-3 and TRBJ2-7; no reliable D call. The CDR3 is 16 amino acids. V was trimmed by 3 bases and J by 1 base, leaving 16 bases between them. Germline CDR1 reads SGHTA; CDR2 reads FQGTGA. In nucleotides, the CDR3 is TGTGCCAGCAGCTTGAACCCCGCAACAGCTTCCTACGAGCAGTACTTC. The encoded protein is CASSLNPATASYEQYF.

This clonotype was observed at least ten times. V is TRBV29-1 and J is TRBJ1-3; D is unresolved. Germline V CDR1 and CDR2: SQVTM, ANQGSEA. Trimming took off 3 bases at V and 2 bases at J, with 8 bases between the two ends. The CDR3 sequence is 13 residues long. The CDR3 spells CSVDFGTGNTIYF. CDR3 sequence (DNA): TGCAGCGTTGATTTCGGAACTGGAAACACCATATATTTT.

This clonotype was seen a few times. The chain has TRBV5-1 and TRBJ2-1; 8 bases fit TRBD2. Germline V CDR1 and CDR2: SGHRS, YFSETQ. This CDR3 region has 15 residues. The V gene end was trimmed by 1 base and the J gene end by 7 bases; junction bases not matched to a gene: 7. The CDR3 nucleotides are TGCGCCAGCAGCTTGATGGGACTAGTGGTTAATGAGCAGTTCTTC. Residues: CASSLMGLVVNEQFF.